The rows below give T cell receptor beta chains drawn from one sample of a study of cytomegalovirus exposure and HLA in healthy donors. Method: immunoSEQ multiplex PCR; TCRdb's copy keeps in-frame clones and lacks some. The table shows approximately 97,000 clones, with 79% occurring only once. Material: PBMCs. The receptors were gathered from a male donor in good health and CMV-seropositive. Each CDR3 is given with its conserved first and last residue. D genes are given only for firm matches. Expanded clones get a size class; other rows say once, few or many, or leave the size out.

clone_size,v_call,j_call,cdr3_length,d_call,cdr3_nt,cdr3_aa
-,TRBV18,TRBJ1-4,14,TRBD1,TGTGCCAGCTCACTACAGGGGACTAATGAAAAACTGTTTTTT,CASSLQGTNEKLFF
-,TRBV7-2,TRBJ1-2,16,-,TGTGCCAGCACCAAGGACGGGCGGCAGGGGATCTATGGCTACACCTTC,CASTKDGRQGIYGYTF
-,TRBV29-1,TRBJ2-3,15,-,TGCAGCGTTGAACGGAAGGGGGGGCATACAGATACGCAGTATTTT,CSVERKGGHTDTQYF
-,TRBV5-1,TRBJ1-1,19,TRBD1,TGCGCCAGCAGCTTGGCAAACCGGGACAGGGTAGTAGGGAACACTGAAGCTTTCTTT,CASSLANRDRVVGNTEAFF
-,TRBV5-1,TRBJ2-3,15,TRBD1,TGCGCCAGCAGCTTGGGGGACAGGGGGTCAGATACGCAGTATTTT,CASSLGDRGSDTQYF
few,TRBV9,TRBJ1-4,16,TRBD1,TGTGCCAGCAGCGTTGGTGGACAGGGAGCTAATGAAAAACTGTTTTTT,CASSVGGQGANEKLFF
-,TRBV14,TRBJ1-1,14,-,TGTGCCAGCAGCCGGATAGGGGGTAGCGCTGAAGCTTTCTTT,CASSRIGGSAEAFF
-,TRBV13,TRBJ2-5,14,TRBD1,TGTGCCAGCAGCTTACAGGGGGCTTTGGAGACCCAGTACTTC,CASSLQGALETQYF
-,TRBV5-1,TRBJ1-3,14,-,TGCGCCAGCAGCTTGACCCGGGACAAGAACACCATATATTTT,CASSLTRDKNTIYF
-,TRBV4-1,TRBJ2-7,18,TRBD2,TGCGCCAGCAGCCACAGGACTAGCGGGGGGTATAGCTCCTACGAGCAGTACTTC,CASSHRTSGGYSSYEQYF
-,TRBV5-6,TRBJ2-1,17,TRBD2,TGTGCCAGCAGCTTACGTGGAGCGGGGGGGCCTCGGGGTGAGCAGTTCTTC,CASSLRGAGGPRGEQFF
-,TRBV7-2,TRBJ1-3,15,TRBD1,TGTGCCAGCAGCCAGGGGGCTCTATCTGGAAACACCATATATTTT,CASSQGALSGNTIYF
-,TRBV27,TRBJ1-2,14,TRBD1,TGTGCCAGCAGTTTAGGCAGGGGGCCCTATGGCTACACCTTC,CASSLGRGPYGYTF
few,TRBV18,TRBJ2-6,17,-,TGTGCCAGCTCATCCGGACAGTCCAGCTCTGGGGCCAACGTCCTGACTTTC,CASSSGQSSSGANVLTF
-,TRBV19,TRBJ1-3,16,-,TGTGCCAGTAGTGGATATGGACAGACAGCCGGCAACACCATATATTTT,CASSGYGQTAGNTIYF
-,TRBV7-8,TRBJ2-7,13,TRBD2,TGTGCCAGCCGCCGGACTAGCGGCTACGAGCAGTACTTC,CASRRTSGYEQYF
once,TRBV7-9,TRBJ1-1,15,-,TGTGCCAGCAGCCCCAAAGAGCGTCTGAACACTGAAGCTTTCTTT,CASSPKERLNTEAFF